These T cell receptor beta chains were read from a single sample in a study of blood T cell repertoires in COVID-19. Profiled with immunoSEQ multiplex PCR; TCRdb holds only in-frame clones, not every one. The sample lists tens of thousands of clones, over 75% occurring once. The sequenced material came from peripheral blood. These receptors all stem from a man aged 50-59 years with acute or convalescent COVID-19. CDR3s include the opening cysteine and the closing phenylalanine or tryptophan. The D gene is left open where the match is weak. The size field is filled for only some rows; it gives once, few, many or a size class.

>TRBJ2-7|TRBV30|TRBD1|.
CAWRGQGFYEQYF
TGTGCCTGGAGAGGACAGGGGTTTTACGAGCAGTACTTC
>TRBJ2-5|TRBV4-3|TRBD1|.
CASSQGTLGQGRGETQYF
TGCGCCAGCAGCCAAGGCACCTTAGGACAGGGGCGAGGAGAGACCCAGTACTTC
>TRBJ2-1|TRBV2|TRBD2|.
CASWSGTSRSNEQFF
TGTGCCAGCTGGTCCGGGACTAGCAGGAGCAATGAGCAGTTCTTC
>TRBJ2-1|TRBV9|TRBD1|.
CASNSRQGTYNEQFF
TGTGCCAGCAACAGTAGACAGGGAACCTACAATGAGCAGTTCTTC
>TRBJ1-1|TRBV7-2|TRBD1|.
CASTRDRASTEAFF
TGTGCCAGCACTAGGGACAGGGCGTCCACTGAAGCTTTCTTT
>TRBJ1-5|TRBV6-1|.|.
CASSELEGAGNQPQHF
TGTGCCAGCAGTGAATTGGAAGGGGCAGGCAATCAGCCCCAGCATTTT
>TRBJ1-5|TRBV28|.|.
CASNSNRVGGNQPQHF
TGTGCCAGCAATTCAAACAGGGTCGGGGGCAATCAGCCCCAGCATTTT
>TRBJ2-4|TRBV5-8|.|.
CASSLSGWRQNIQYF
TGTGCCAGCAGCTTATCAGGGTGGCGCCAAAACATTCAGTACTTC
>TRBJ2-7|TRBV5-4|.|once
CASSPRGTHREEQYF
TGTGCCAGCAGTCCCCGGGGGACGCATAGGGAAGAGCAGTACTTC
>TRBJ1-5|TRBV19|TRBD1|once
CASSPPPGQGWVQPQHF
TGTGCCAGTAGCCCTCCTCCGGGACAGGGGTGGGTTCAGCCCCAGCATTTT
>TRBJ1-1|TRBV27|TRBD1|.
CASFRQGSTEAFF
TGTGCCAGTTTCAGACAGGGGTCGACTGAAGCTTTCTTT
>TRBJ2-2|TRBV5-4|.|.
CASSEGGSLLANTGELFF
TGTGCCAGCAGCGAGGGGGGGTCACTTCTCGCGAACACCGGGGAGCTGTTTTTT
>TRBJ2-7|TRBV19|.|few
CASSVGTLNYEQYF
TGTGCCAGTAGTGTCGGGACACTGAACTACGAGCAGTACTTC
>TRBJ1-2|TRBV7-2|TRBD1|.
CASSAGQGFNYGYTF
TGTGCCAGCAGCGCAGGACAGGGATTCAACTATGGCTACACCTTC
>TRBJ1-2|TRBV7-2|TRBD1|few
CASSSDRGRRTNYGYTF
TGTGCCAGCAGCTCGGACAGGGGGCGTAGAACTAACTATGGCTACACCTTC
>TRBJ2-1|TRBV19|TRBD1|.
CASTKGQGVYEQFF
TGTGCCAGTACAAAAGGACAGGGAGTATATGAGCAGTTCTTC
>TRBJ2-7|TRBV5-6|.|.
CASSQTAEQYF
TGTGCCAGCAGCCAAACAGCCGAGCAGTACTTC
>TRBJ2-5|TRBV9|TRBD2|.
CASSVTSGRAETQYF
TGTGCCAGCAGCGTGACTAGCGGGAGGGCGGAGACCCAGTACTTC
>TRBJ2-7|TRBV7-9|TRBD2|.
CASSLKLAGVPYEQYF
TGTGCCAGCAGCTTAAAACTAGCGGGAGTACCCTACGAGCAGTACTTC
>TRBJ2-7|TRBV28|.|.
CASGRDGGWEQYF
TGTGCCAGCGGCAGGGACGGAGGGTGGGAGCAGTACTTC
>TRBJ1-5|TRBV2|TRBD1|.
CASSRTGGQDRPQHF
TGTGCCAGCAGTCGGACAGGGGGTCAGGATCGGCCCCAGCATTTT
>TRBJ2-7|TRBV7-8|TRBD1|.
CASSLASRQGAYEQYF
TGTGCCAGCAGCTTAGCGTCCCGACAGGGGGCATACGAGCAGTACTTC
>TRBJ1-6|TRBV28|.|few
CASSPYRGSAYNSPLHF
TGTGCCAGCAGCCCTTATAGGGGTTCTGCCTATAATTCACCCCTCCACTTT
>TRBJ1-1|TRBV27|.|.
CASSLRLGRNTEAFF
TGTGCCAGCAGTTTAAGGTTAGGGAGGAACACTGAAGCTTTCTTT
>TRBJ1-1|TRBV6-5|.|.
CASRDTANTEAFF
TGTGCCAGCAGGGACACCGCTAACACTGAAGCTTTCTTT
>TRBJ1-5|TRBV10-2|TRBD1|.
CASSESRTGPNSNQPQHF
TGCGCCAGCAGTGAGTCTAGGACAGGGCCAAATAGCAATCAGCCCCAGCATTTT
>TRBJ1-1|TRBV19|.|.
CASSIGGNTEAFF
TGTGCCAGTAGTATAGGGGGCAACACTGAAGCTTTCTTT
>TRBJ2-6|TRBV10-3|TRBD1|once
CAITGTGASGANVLTF
TGTGCCATCACAGGGACAGGGGCGTCTGGGGCCAACGTCCTGACTTTC
>TRBJ1-1|TRBV5-1|.|.
CASSPGLQGRYTEAFF
TGCGCCAGCAGCCCCGGCCTGCAGGGCCGATACACTGAAGCTTTCTTT
>TRBJ2-7|TRBV6-1|TRBD2|.
CASSDTSGSYEQYF
TGTGCCAGCAGTGATACTAGCGGGAGCTACGAGCAGTACTTC
>TRBJ1-2|TRBV18|.|.
CASSPWAGRGSDGYTF
TGTGCCAGCTCACCTTGGGCAGGGAGGGGTTCGGATGGCTACACCTTC
>TRBJ1-4|TRBV2|.|.
CASSEALQNEKLFF
TGTGCCAGCAGTGAAGCCTTACAGAATGAAAAACTGTTTTTT
>TRBJ2-1|TRBV5-4|TRBD2|.
CASSPGTSSNNEQFF
TGTGCCAGCAGCCCCGGGACTAGCTCGAACAATGAGCAGTTCTTC
>TRBJ2-7|TRBV12-3/TRBV12-4|.|.
CASRNLREQYF
TGTGCCAGCAGAAACTTGAGGGAGCAGTACTTC
>TRBJ2-3|TRBV6-6|TRBD1|.
CASRSQDRDTQYF
TGTGCCAGCAGGTCACAGGACAGGGATACGCAGTATTTT
>TRBJ1-2|TRBV7-2|.|.
CASSLVAGSYYGYTF
TGTGCCAGCAGCTTAGTGGCAGGGTCGTACTATGGCTACACCTTC
>TRBJ1-1|TRBV6-1|.|.
CASSENRGRTEAFF
TGTGCCAGCAGTGAAAATAGGGGAAGAACTGAAGCTTTCTTT
>TRBJ1-2|TRBV6-5|.|.
CASRDGAGYGYTF
TGTGCCAGCAGAGATGGAGCTGGCTATGGCTACACCTTC
>TRBJ2-1|TRBV6-2/TRBV6-3|TRBD2|.
CASSYGGSGEQFF
TGTGCCAGCAGTTACGGCGGGAGCGGTGAGCAGTTCTTC
>TRBJ2-1|TRBV6-6|.|.
CASTAPGMGGQNEQFF
TGTGCCAGCACCGCCCCAGGGATGGGGGGGCAGAATGAGCAGTTCTTC
>TRBJ1-1|TRBV18|.|.
CASSPRQGHPMNTEAFF
TGTGCCAGCTCACCACGCCAGGGCCACCCGATGAACACTGAAGCTTTCTTT
>TRBJ1-6|TRBV3-1/TRBV3-2|.|.
CASSQDRRSPLHF
TGTGCCAGCAGCCAAGATCGGAGGTCACCCCTCCACTTT
>TRBJ2-7|TRBV11-1|TRBD1|once
CASSLRTGARYEQYF
TGTGCCAGCAGCCTACGGACAGGGGCCAGGTACGAGCAGTACTTC
>TRBJ2-2|TRBV19|.|.
CASKSRGDTGELFF
TGTGCCAGTAAGAGCAGGGGAGACACCGGGGAGCTGTTTTTT
>TRBJ1-5|TRBV12-3/TRBV12-4|.|.
CASKGGNQPQHF
TGTGCCAGCAAGGGAGGCAATCAGCCCCAGCATTTT
>TRBJ1-2|TRBV10-1|TRBD1|.
CASSEIRTGGYTF
TGCGCCAGCAGTGAAATCCGGACAGGGGGCTACACCTTC
>TRBJ1-1|TRBV11-2|.|.
CASSHTRIEAFF
TGTGCCAGCAGCCACACCAGAATCGAAGCTTTCTTT